Given below is one T cell receptor beta chain in context. Its antigen is not identified. The entry originates in a study of T cell responses to AZD1222 COVID-19 vaccine. Study observations and caveats: Females outnumbered males among donors, who were mostly white British; clonal diversity was possibly underestimated. Epitopes outside B.1.351 and B.1.1.7 mutated regions reportedly drew nearly half of spike TCRs.

The CDR3 spans 14 residues. Deletions cut 2 bases from V and 2 bases from J, with 10 bases between. Looked up from germline, CDR1 is SGHDN and CDR2 is FVKESK. The data were produced by immunoSEQ multiplex PCR, yet TCRdb's version contains in-frame clones alone and is incomplete. The profile shows approximately 97,000 clones, about 85% of them singletons. This clonotype originated in an adult in good health. The material sequenced was peripheral blood, taken on day 0 of AZD1222 vaccination. J is TRBJ2-7 and V is TRBV14; a possible D gene is TRBD2 (6 bases). The CDR3 sequence is CASSQLSGTYEQYF. The CDR3 coding sequence is TGTGCCAGCAGCCAACTTAGCGGTACCTACGAGCAGTACTTC.